The entry below gives a single T cell receptor (beta chain) sequence along with its context. The target antigen is unknown. This CDR3 has 15 residues. Deletions cut 4 bases from V and 2 bases from J, with 12 bases between. Germline CDR1 reads SNHLY; CDR2 reads FYNNEI. The source of the sample is a study of T cells in Graves' hyperthyroidism and ophthalmopathy. Across the study: Any treatment followed the collection of peripheral blood at initial diagnosis.

What was amplified from RNA transcripts were TCR beta CDR3 regions. HTBI primers were employed in a first-round RT-PCR of the TCR CDR3. MiXCR, run by TCRdb on the multiplex PCR reads, gives a single entry per CDR3 protein. The data contain a few hundred thousand distinct CDR3 sequences, around 21% of them singletons. Graves' hyperthyroidism was deemed stable given no ophthalmopathy progression within 18 months. Uncontrolled infection, other autoimmune disease, pregnancy or lactation disqualified patients from enrolment. Overall study findings and caveats: Expanded thyroid clonotypes (above 0.001) were mostly also found in blood.

This chain connects TRBV2 to TRBJ1-5, with D unclear. The receptor was derived from a man younger than 30 with Graves' hyperthyroidism. The sample was blood. CDR3 loop: CASSAGESGNQPQHF. Here the CDR3 DNA reads TGTGCCAGCAGTGCTGGGGAGTCAGGCAATCAGCCCCAGCATTTT.